These 12 T cell receptor beta chains were all obtained from the same sample, sequenced in a study of T cell responses to AZD1222 COVID-19 vaccine. Only in-frame clones appear in the TCRdb table, and some are missing; sequencing was by immunoSEQ multiplex PCR. This table has about 150,000 clones, under 95% appearing once. The specimen was peripheral blood, collected on day 0 of AZD1222 vaccination. These receptors were taken from an adult in good health.

This chain links TRBV28 with TRBJ2-2, with TRBD2 identical over 7 bases. V lost 3 bases to trimming and J lost 4 bases; unmatched junction nucleotides: 5. CDR1 is MDHEN and CDR2 is SYDVKM in the germline V gene. The CDR3 has 15 amino acids. CDR3 nucleotides: TGTGCCAGCAGTTTGTTTGGGGGGGGCACCGGGGAGCTGTTTTTT. Encoded protein: CASSLFGGGTGELFF.

This clone was detected once. This chain connects TRBV2 to TRBJ2-1; possible D gene TRBD1, 5 bases. This CDR3 contains 12 residues. V dropped 4 bases and J dropped 4 bases, with 5 bases sitting between them. Germline CDR1 is SNHLY and CDR2 is FYNNEI. CDR3 loop: CASSGQYNEQFF. CDR3 nucleotide sequence: TGTGCCAGCAGTGGACAGTACAATGAGCAGTTCTTC.

V usage is TRBV5-1 and J usage is TRBJ2-1; D is perhaps TRBD2 (5 bases). Germline CDR1 SGHRS, CDR2 YFSETQ. CDR3 length: 13 residues. V dropped 4 bases and J dropped 8 bases, with 13 bases sitting between them. The CDR3 loop reads CASSGSHGYEQFF. The CDR3 region has the DNA TGCGCCAGCAGCGGGAGCCACGGGTATGAGCAGTTCTTC.

J is TRBJ2-1 and V is TRBV27, with D maybe TRBD1 (6 bases). The CDR3 is 11 residues long. Germline V gene sequence: CDR1 MNHEY, CDR2 SMNVEV (reference sequence). Trimming stripped 6 bases from V and 10 bases from J, with 10 bases between. The CDR3 sequence is CASRLGTEQFF. In nucleotides, the CDR3 is TGTGCCAGCAGGTTAGGGACAGAGCAGTTCTTC.

V and J are TRBV28 and TRBJ2-7, with TRBD1 as a possible D gene (5 bases). From germline, CDR1 is MDHEN and CDR2 SYDVKM. The length of the CDR3 is 11 residues. Trimming removed 7 bases from V and 6 bases from J, with 10 bases in between. The CDR3 sequence: CASTGRAEQYF. As DNA, the CDR3 is TGTGCCAGCACCGGCAGGGCCGAGCAGTACTTC. Variable domain in full (rest from reference TRBV28 and TRBJ2-7): DVKVTQSSRYLVKRTGEKVFLECVQDMDHENMFWYRQDPGLGLRLIYFSYDVKMKEKGDIPEGYSVSREKKERFSLILESASTNQTSMYLCASTGRAEQYFGPGTRLTVT.

The V gene is TRBV28, the J gene TRBJ1-2; no reliable D call. Trimming left V 5 bases short and J 2 bases short, with 0 bases between. The germline CDR1 and CDR2 sequences are MDHEN and SYDVKM. The CDR3 spans 10 residues. The CDR3 nucleotides are TGTGCCAGCAGTAACTATGGCTACACCTTC. Protein sequence: CASSNYGYTF.

The chain combines TRBV28 with TRBJ2-1; D is perhaps TRBD1 or TRBD2 (5 bases each). V was trimmed by 6 bases and J by 6 bases, leaving 12 bases between them. The CDR3 runs 13 residues. Per germline, CDR1 MDHEN and CDR2 SYDVKM. Here the CDR3 DNA reads TGTGCCAGCAGAAGGTGGGACGGCAATGAGCAGTTCTTC. This gives the protein CASRRWDGNEQFF.

In this sample, this clone turned up once. The chain carries TRBV7-6 and TRBJ1-3; D gene unclear. This CDR3 is 14 amino acids long. V lost 1 base, J lost 2 bases, and 6 bases lay in between. The germline V gene has CDR1 SGHVS and CDR2 FNYEAQ. As DNA, the CDR3 is TGTGCCAGCAGCTTAGTCGGAGCTGGAAACACCATATATTTT. This encodes CASSLVGAGNTIYF.

This chain's CDR3 is CASSPWGGSLNEQYF. The CDR3 DNA follows: TGTGCCAGTAGTCCCTGGGGGGGCAGCTTAAACGAGCAGTACTTC. V and J are TRBV19 and TRBJ2-7; tentative D call: TRBD2 (7 bases). Germline V gives CDR1 LNHDA, CDR2 SQIVND (reference sequence). V shed 5 bases and J shed 5 bases, with 19 bases lying between them. The CDR3 has 15 residues.

The table lists this clone with a few counts. Within the sample, other DNA sequences also encode this same CDR3. J is TRBJ1-1 and V is TRBV10-3; TRBD1 is a possible D gene (5 bases). Trimming removed 0 bases from V and 0 bases from J, with 8 bases in between. The germline V gene has CDR1 ENHRY and CDR2 SYGVKD. This CDR3 has 15 amino acids. The CDR3: CAISESQDLNTEAFF. CDR3 DNA: TGTGCCATCAGTGAGTCACAGGACCTGAACACTGAAGCTTTCTTT.

This chain connects TRBV29-1 to TRBJ2-5; D is perhaps TRBD1 (6 bases). Germline loops: CDR1 SQVTM, CDR2 ANQGSEA. The CDR3 consists of 12 residues. Trimming shortened V by 7 bases and J by 5 bases, and 14 bases separated the two germline ends. The CDR3 reads CSARTGIETQYF. CDR3 in DNA: TGCAGCGCCCGAACAGGGATCGAGACCCAGTACTTC.

The chain combines TRBV7-9 with TRBJ1-4; D might be TRBD1 (6 bases). Per the germline V gene, CDR1 is SEHNR and CDR2 is FQNEAQ (reference sequence). Trimming stripped 5 bases from V and 8 bases from J, with 15 bases between. This CDR3 has 14 residues. CDR3 sequence: CASSTDSLFEKLFF. CDR3 DNA: TGTGCCAGCAGCACGGACAGCTTGTTCGAAAAACTGTTTTTT. The full variable domain, its missing parts supplied by reference TRBV7-9 and TRBJ1-4, is DTGVSQNPRHKITKRGQNVTFRCDPISEHNRLYWYRQTLGQGPEFLTYFQNEAQLEKSRLLSDRFSAERPKGSFSTLEIQRTEQGDSAMYLCASSTDSLFEKLFFGSGTQLSVL.